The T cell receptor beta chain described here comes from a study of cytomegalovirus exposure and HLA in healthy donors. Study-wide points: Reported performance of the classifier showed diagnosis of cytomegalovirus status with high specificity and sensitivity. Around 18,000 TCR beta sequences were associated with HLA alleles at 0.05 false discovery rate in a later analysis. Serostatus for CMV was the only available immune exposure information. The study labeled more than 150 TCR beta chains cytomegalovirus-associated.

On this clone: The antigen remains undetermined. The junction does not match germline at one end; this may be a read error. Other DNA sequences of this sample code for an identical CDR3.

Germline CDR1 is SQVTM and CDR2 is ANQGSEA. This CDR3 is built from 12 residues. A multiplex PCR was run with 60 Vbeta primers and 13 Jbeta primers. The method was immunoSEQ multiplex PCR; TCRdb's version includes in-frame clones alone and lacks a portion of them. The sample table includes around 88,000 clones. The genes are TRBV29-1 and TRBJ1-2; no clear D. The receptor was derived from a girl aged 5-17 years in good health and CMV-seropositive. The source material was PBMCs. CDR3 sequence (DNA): TGCAGAGTTGACTTGAGCGGGTATGGCTACACCTTC. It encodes CRVDLSGYGYTF.